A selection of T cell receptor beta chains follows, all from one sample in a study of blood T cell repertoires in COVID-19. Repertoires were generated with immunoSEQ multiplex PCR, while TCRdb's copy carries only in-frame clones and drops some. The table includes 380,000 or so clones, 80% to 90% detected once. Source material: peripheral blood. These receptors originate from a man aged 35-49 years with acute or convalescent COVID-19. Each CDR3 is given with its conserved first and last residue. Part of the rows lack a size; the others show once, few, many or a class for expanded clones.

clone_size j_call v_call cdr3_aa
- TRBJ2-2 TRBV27 CASSRTSGSSGGELFF
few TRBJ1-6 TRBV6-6 CAVQTGTYNSPLHF
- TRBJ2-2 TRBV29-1 CSVVVAGGITGELFF
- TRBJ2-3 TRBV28 CASSYGLAGGDTQYF
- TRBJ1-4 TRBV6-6 CASSYASINEKLFF
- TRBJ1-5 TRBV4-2 CASSPEGSGRPQHF
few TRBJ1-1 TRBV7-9 CASSQGQRDEAFF
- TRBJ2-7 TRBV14 CASSPGNEQYF
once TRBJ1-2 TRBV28 CASSLLDSLTYGYTF
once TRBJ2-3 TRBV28 CASFGGVEADTQYF
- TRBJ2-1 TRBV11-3 CASSLFGEGRYNEQFF
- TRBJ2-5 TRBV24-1 CATSDMTGGSETQYF
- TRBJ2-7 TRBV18 CASSPPPVSRGRSYEQYF
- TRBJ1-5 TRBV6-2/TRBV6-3 CASSHRQGSPNQPQHF
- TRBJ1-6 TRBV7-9 CASTPAIGSPLHF
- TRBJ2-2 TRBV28 CASRGGTGNTGELFF
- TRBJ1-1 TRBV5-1 CASSLERMNTEAFF
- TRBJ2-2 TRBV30 CAWSVGGPLWPPVDTGELFF
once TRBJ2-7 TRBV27 CASSLRGGPTYEQYF
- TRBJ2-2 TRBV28 CASSLNRGRAGELFF
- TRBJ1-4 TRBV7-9 CASSWTGVRTRATNEKLFF
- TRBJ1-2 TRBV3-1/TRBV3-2 CASSQPPTNYGYTF
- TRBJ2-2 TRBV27 CASKWGQGDTGELFF
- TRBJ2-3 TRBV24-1 CATALTSTDTQYF
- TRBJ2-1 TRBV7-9 CASSFIAGGLHEQFF
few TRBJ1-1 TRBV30 CAMDGQGTHTEAFF
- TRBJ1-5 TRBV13 CASSLSSNGNQPQHF
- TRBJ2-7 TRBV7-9 CASSLLSFGDNWEQYF
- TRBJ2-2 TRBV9 CASSVGQPNTGELFF
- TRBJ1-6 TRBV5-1 CASSLGPGNNSPLHF
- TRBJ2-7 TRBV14 CASSRETGADYEQYF
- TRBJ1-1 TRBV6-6 CASSQGVSTEAFF
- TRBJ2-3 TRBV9 CASSAAGTQYF
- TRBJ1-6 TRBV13 CASSLNPGYSPLHF
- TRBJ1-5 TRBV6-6 CASSPDRGNQPQHF
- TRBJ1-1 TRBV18 CASSSRTGEVTEAFF
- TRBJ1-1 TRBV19 CASRPTGIRTEAFF
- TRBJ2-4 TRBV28 CASRLGQGADIQYF
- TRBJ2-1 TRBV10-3 CAISEGLAGWSSYNEQFF
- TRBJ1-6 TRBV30 CAFYRTNSPLHF
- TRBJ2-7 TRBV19 CASRTGTSSYEQYF
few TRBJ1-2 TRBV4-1 CASSQNTGSNYGYTF
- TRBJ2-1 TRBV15 CATSRDRARGNEQFF
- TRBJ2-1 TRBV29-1 CSAKKLGPVGPSGAYNEQFF
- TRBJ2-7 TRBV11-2 CASSSRTSGYEQYF
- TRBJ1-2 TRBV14 CASSQRQGNGYTF
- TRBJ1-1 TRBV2 CASSFSLHMNTEAFF
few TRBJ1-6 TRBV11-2 CASRQGADSPLHF
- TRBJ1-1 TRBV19 CASSIQGRTEAFF
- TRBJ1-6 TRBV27 CASSLRRRTGESYNSPLHF
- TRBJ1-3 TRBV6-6 CASSYLGGSSGNTIYF
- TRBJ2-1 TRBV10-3 CAISVFSVVTSGSYNEQFF
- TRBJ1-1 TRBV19 CASRGGLHEAFF
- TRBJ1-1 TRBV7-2 CASSLVAGNTEAFF
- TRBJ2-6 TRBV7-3 CASSPDFGQTSGANVLTF
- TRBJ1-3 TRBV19 CASSRVGGFVGNTIYF
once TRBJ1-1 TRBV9 CASSAGGLTGNTEAFF
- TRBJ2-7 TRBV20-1 CSASLGSEQYF
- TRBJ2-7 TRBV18 CASSPPGTGSYEQYF
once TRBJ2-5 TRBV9 CASSVANRGTRETQYF